This TCR beta chain is from a study of cytomegalovirus exposure and HLA in healthy donors. Germline values: CDR1 KGHSH, CDR2 LQKENI. Trimming shortened V by 6 bases and J by 9 bases, and 18 bases separated the two germline ends. CDR3 length equals 15 residues. Sequencing used immunoSEQ multiplex PCR; TCRdb keeps in-frame clones, though not all of them. Among some 150,000 clones listed, 85% to 90% were seen once. The rearrangement joins TRBV18 to TRBJ1-6, with D possibly being TRBD1 (6 bases). Sequencing was performed on PBMCs. This receptor was obtained from a woman aged 18-29 years in good health and CMV-seropositive. The CDR3 here is CASSLGEGVSSPLHF. The CDR3 DNA reads as TGTGCCAGCTCGCTAGGTGAGGGGGTTTCTTCACCCCTCCACTTT.